There are a few counts of the clone carrying this TCR beta chain. Its target is unknown. The data derive from a study of CD8+ T cells in alopecia areata. CDR1 is SGHAT and CDR2 is FQNNGV in the germline V gene. This CDR3 region has 12 residues. V lost 4 bases and J 7 bases, leaving 8 bases between the germline ends. Treatment described: oral pan-JAK inhibitor, 5-10 mg twice daily. RNA extraction was followed by reverse transcription into cDNA, which acted as the sequencing template. Produced via immunoSEQ multiplex PCR; TCRdb's table is partial and in-frame only. The sample lists fewer than 250,000 clones; roughly 60% were seen once. Study results and limitations: Possibly because of HLA-related factors, TCR sharing was less clear across patients than in mice. Expanded CD8+ clones among the top 100, and scalp clonality, were significantly decreased by tofacitinib.

The clonotype originates from a human donor with alopecia areata. The sample here was CD4+ T cells sorted from blood, taken at week 24, from a patient treated with tofacitinib. This chain links TRBV11-2 with TRBJ1-5, with D unclear. The CDR3 coding sequence is TGTGCCAGCAGCTCGGTAGGGCAGCCCCAGCATTTT. Encoded protein: CASSSVGQPQHF.